The 21 T cell receptor beta chains listed next were all sequenced from one sample in a study of identical twins. TCRdb redid the calling of the 5' RACE reads with MiXCR, one entry per CDR3 protein. The sample includes about 790,000 distinct CDR3 sequences, 18% of them seen just once. These data are also associated with another study on T cells expressing NK-cell markers.

The specimen sequenced was PBMCs. The receptors originated from a woman between 18 and 29 years old in good health.

This chain joins TRBV7-2 and TRBJ2-3; the match to TRBD2 covers 8 bases. Germline loops: CDR1 SGHTA, CDR2 FQGNSA. The V and J ends lost 2 bases and 5 bases, in that order; junction bases with no gene match: 12. CDR3 length: 17 residues. CDR3 DNA: TGTGCCAGCAGCTTAAGGGTAGACGCGGGAGGTAAAGATACGCAGTATTTT. Translation gives CASSLRVDAGGKDTQYF.

The sample holds a few counts of this clonotype. The chain employs TRBV5-1 and TRBJ2-1; D ambiguous. The CDR3 extends over 15 amino acids. V lost 4 bases, J lost 2 bases, and 13 bases lay in between. In germline, CDR1 is SGHRS, CDR2 YFSETQ. The CDR3 sequence: CASSPDRQPYNEQFF. For the CDR3, the DNA is TGCGCCAGCAGCCCTGATAGGCAACCCTACAATGAGCAGTTCTTC.

This clonotype was detected only a few times. The chain recombines TRBV4-3 with TRBJ2-3; D gene uncertain. The CDR3 covers 14 residues. V was clipped by 0 bases and J by 2 bases, with 6 bases between them. Germline V gene data show CDR1 as LGHNA and CDR2 as YSLEER. CDR3 protein: CASSQEFSTDTQYF. CDR3 in DNA: TGCGCCAGCAGCCAAGAGTTTTCCACAGATACGCAGTATTTT.

This CDR3 is CAASTGRYEQYF. The DNA for the CDR3 is TGTGCCGCTAGTACAGGACGCTACGAGCAGTACTTC. This sequence joins TRBV10-3 and TRBJ2-7, with D tentatively TRBD1 (5 bases). CDR1 and CDR2 (germline): ENHRY, SYGVKD. CDR3 length equals 12 residues. The V end was cut by 11 bases, the J end by 3 bases, with 14 bases between.

This clonotype was picked up a small number of times. This rearrangement joins TRBV29-1 to TRBJ1-1; 7 bases line up with TRBD1. Germline loops: CDR1 SQVTM, CDR2 ANQGSEA. The CDR3 extends over 14 amino acids. Germline trimming cut 7 bases from V and 0 bases from J; bases unmatched to any gene: 8. CDR3 amino acids: CSAQAGQLNTEAFF. CDR3 bases: TGCAGCGCGCAAGCGGGACAGCTGAACACTGAAGCTTTCTTT.

This clonotype was observed at least ten times. The chain uses TRBV11-2 and TRBJ2-1, with 9 positions matching TRBD2. The V segment lost 1 base and the J segment 5 bases; nucleotides outside the gene matches: 15. This CDR3 comprises 19 residues. The V gene's germline CDR1 is SGHAT and CDR2 FQNNGV. In nucleotides, the CDR3 is TGTGCCAGCAGCTTAGTAGGAGGGACCGGGACTAGCTTCCACAATGAGCAGTTCTTC. Its translation: CASSLVGGTGTSFHNEQFF.

This sequence joins TRBV6-5 and TRBJ2-1; D possibly corresponds to TRBD1 (5 bases). The CDR3 extends over 13 amino acids. Between the trimmed V and J ends, which lost 7 bases and 5 bases, there was a span of 12 bases. From germline, CDR1 is MNHEY and CDR2 SVGAGI. The CDR3 sequence is CASIKGPNNEQFF. CDR3 nucleotides: TGTGCCAGCATTAAGGGGCCTAACAATGAGCAGTTCTTC.

This chain connects TRBV7-9 to TRBJ1-2; no clear D. This CDR3 is built from 15 residues. V was cut by 5 bases and J by 7 bases, with 20 bases left in between. Germline CDR1 and CDR2: SEHNR and FQNEAQ (reference sequence). CDR3: CASSPRRESVAGYTF. The DNA for the CDR3 is TGTGCCAGCAGCCCTAGACGCGAAAGCGTTGCTGGCTACACCTTC.

The table lists this clonotype with a few counts. This chain uses TRBV16 with TRBJ1-2; 7 bases match TRBD1. There are 13 residues in the CDR3. CDR1 is KGHSY and CDR2 is FQNENV in the germline V gene. With 5 bases clipped from V and 2 bases from J, the junction kept 2 bases outside the gene matches. The DNA of the CDR3 is TGTGCCAGCAGCATACAGGGGAACTATGGCTACACCTTC. Its translation: CASSIQGNYGYTF. Supplemented by reference TRBV16 and TRBJ1-2, the full variable domain reads GEEVAQTPKHLVRGEGQKAKLYCAPIKGHSYVFWYQQVLKNEFKFLISFQNENVFDETGMPKERFSAKCLPNSPCSLEIQATKLEDSAVYFCASSIQGNYGYTFGSGTRLTVV.

This clonotype was seen more than once but under ten times. The chain has TRBV20-1 and TRBJ1-4; D is unclear. CDR3 size: 13 residues. Germline V lookup: CDR1 DFQATT, CDR2 SNEGSKA (reference sequence). Trimming left V 5 bases short and J 7 bases short, with 14 bases between. The CDR3 here is CSACSLGGEKLFF. In DNA form, the CDR3 reads TGCAGTGCTTGCTCCCTCGGAGGTGAAAAACTGTTTTTT.

This rearrangement joins TRBV20-1 to TRBJ2-1; D is possibly TRBD1 (6 bases). Trimming took 5 bases from V and 7 from J, leaving 15 bases between them. CDR3 length equals 13 residues. Per the germline V gene, CDR1 is DFQATT and CDR2 is SNEGSKA (reference sequence). The CDR3 sequence: CSAGPTRGNEQFF. The CDR3 DNA reads TGCAGTGCTGGCCCAACGAGGGGGAATGAGCAGTTCTTC.

This clonotype appeared a few times. The CDR3, as DNA: TGTGCCAGCAGCTTGAATGGCGTCTTGAGGGAGCAGTACTTC. Encoded protein: CASSLNGVLREQYF. The rearrangement uses TRBV11-2 and TRBJ2-7; D gene ambiguous. From germline, CDR1 is SGHAT and CDR2 FQNNGV. The CDR3 is made up of 14 amino acids. V gave up 3 bases and J gave up 7 bases, with 16 bases separating them. The whole variable domain, remainder taken from reference TRBV11-2 and TRBJ2-7, is EAGVAQSPRYKIIEKRQSVAFWCNPISGHATLYWYQQILGQGPKLLIQFQNNGVVDDSQLPKDRFSAERLKGVDSTLKIQPAKLEDSAVYLCASSLNGVLREQYFGPGTRLTVT.

This clonotype was picked up a small number of times. The chain recombines TRBV20-1 with TRBJ2-3, with TRBD2 as a possible D gene (6 bases). V lost 2 bases, J lost 0 bases, and 15 bases lay in between. Germline values: CDR1 DFQATT, CDR2 SNEGSKA (reference sequence). The CDR3 length is 16 residues. This chain's CDR3 is CSARRALAPSTDTQYF. DNA for the CDR3: TGCAGTGCTAGAAGGGCCCTAGCGCCGAGCACAGATACGCAGTATTTT.

The V gene is TRBV20-1, the J gene TRBJ2-5; tentative D call: TRBD2 (6 bases). The V and J ends lost 6 bases and 5 bases respectively, with 13 bases between them. Germline CDR1 and CDR2: DFQATT and SNEGSKA (reference sequence). The CDR3 is made up of 12 amino acids. CDR3 protein: CSAVGGRETQYF. The CDR3 coding sequence is TGCAGTGCCGTGGGGGGTAGGGAGACCCAGTACTTC.

The chain combines TRBV7-9 with TRBJ2-1; 8 bases are shared with TRBD1. J was trimmed by 8 bases and V by 7 bases; bases with no gene match: 7. CDR1 is SEHNR and CDR2 is FQNEAQ in the germline V gene (reference sequence). The CDR3 is 13 amino acids. The CDR3: CASTQQGGDEQFF. DNA for the CDR3: TGTGCCAGCACCCAACAGGGGGGCGATGAGCAGTTCTTC.

The chain joins TRBV5-1 to TRBJ2-7, with a tentative D call TRBD2 (6 bases). From germline, CDR1 is SGHRS and CDR2 YFSETQ. V was pared by 5 bases and J by 2 bases, with 17 bases between. The CDR3 contains 15 residues. The DNA for the CDR3 is TGCGCCAGCAGATCAGGCGGGGATCTCCCCTACGAGCAGTACTTC. Translating gives CASRSGGDLPYEQYF.

V gene TRBV7-9 combines with J gene TRBJ2-2; 11 bases match TRBD2. The CDR3 length is 17 residues. With V trimmed by 6 bases and J by 0 bases, 6 bases remained unmatched. Germline CDR1 is SEHNR and CDR2 is FQNEAQ (reference sequence). The CDR3 coding sequence is TGTGCCAGCAGAATAGGGACTAGCGGTTCGAACACCGGGGAGCTGTTTTTT. Protein: CASRIGTSGSNTGELFF. Together with reference TRBV7-9 and TRBJ2-2, the CDR3 gives the full variable domain: DTGVSQNPRHKITKRGQNVTFRCDPISEHNRLYWYRQTLGQGPEFLTYFQNEAQLEKSRLLSDRFSAERPKGSFSTLEIQRTEQGDSAMYLCASRIGTSGSNTGELFFGEGSRLTVL.

This chain joins TRBV4-1 and TRBJ2-7; the match to TRBD1 covers 7 bases. CDR1 is MGHRA, CDR2 YSYEKL, per germline. This CDR3 has 13 amino acids. V lost 3 bases, J lost 3 bases, and 2 bases stayed unmatched. The CDR3: CASSQGTDYEQYF. CDR3 nucleotide sequence: TGCGCCAGCAGCCAGGGGACAGACTACGAGCAGTACTTC.

This clonotype was observed many times. The chain carries TRBV12-3 or TRBV12-4 and TRBJ2-7, with 8 nucleotides matching TRBD2. Unmatched junction bases numbered 7, after V lost 6 bases and J lost 6 bases. The CDR3 is 13 amino acids. Here the CDR3 DNA reads TGTGCCAGCAGAGCCCTAGCGGGTGGCGAGCAGTACTTC. Its translation: CASRALAGGEQYF.

V is TRBV7-9 and J is TRBJ2-7, with 8 bases that match TRBD2. The J segment lost 7 bases and the V segment lost 5 bases, leaving 4 bases of the junction unmatched. Per germline, CDR1 SEHNR and CDR2 FQNEAQ (reference sequence). The CDR3 runs 12 residues. The CDR3 bases are TGTGCCAGCAGCGGACTAGCTGCTGAGCAGTACTTC. Amino acid sequence: CASSGLAAEQYF.

The chain joins TRBV5-1 to TRBJ2-5; unclear D gene. From germline, CDR1 is SGHRS and CDR2 YFSETQ. The V end was cut by 4 bases, the J end by 4 bases, with 14 bases between. The CDR3 runs 14 residues. This CDR3 is CASSPASGSETQYF. The CDR3, as DNA: TGCGCCAGCAGCCCGGCCTCTGGGTCAGAGACCCAGTACTTC.